These 14 T cell receptor beta chains were sequenced from one sample in a study of early T cells in non-severe SARS-CoV-2 infection (dated by TCRdb to the early 2020s). Libraries were prepared through 5' RACE. Sequencing took place on a NextSeq 500. TCRdb ran its own pipeline on the public reads, namely fastp trimming at Q25 and MiXCR clone calling, and kept in-frame beta chains. Rows merge per CDR3 protein into single entries with the most common DNA and genes. This sample comprises 40,000 to 55,000 distinct CDR3 sequences, 12% of them detected only once. The ten most abundant clones make up roughly 16% of the sample. Sequenced material: whole blood. Receptors originate from an adult who was a healthcare worker with PCR-confirmed SARS-CoV-2 infection or an uninfected control (not recorded which).

This clonotype has a count of ten or more. The chain has TRBV7-6 and TRBJ2-5; 9 bases are shared with TRBD2. The ends lost 5 bases at V and 4 bases at J; junction bases unmatched: 5. Germline lookup yields CDR1 SGHVS and CDR2 FNYEAQ. This CDR3 is built from 14 residues. The CDR3 DNA sequence: TGTGCCAGCAGCCCGACTAGCGGCAGAGAGACCCAGTACTTC. Its protein product is CASSPTSGRETQYF.

In regard to this clonotype: A read error is possible here, since a much larger clone lies one base away. This rearrangement joins TRBV19 to TRBJ2-1; maybe TRBD1 (5 bases). The CDR3 loop spans 13 amino acids. Looked up from germline, CDR1 is LNHDA and CDR2 is SQIVND (reference sequence). The CDR3 here is CASRWGSKNELFF. The CDR3 DNA sequence: TGTGCCAGTAGATGGGGCAGTAAGAATGAGCTGTTCTTC.

This clonotype has at least ten counts. The chain links TRBV29-1 to TRBJ2-4; D may be TRBD2 (5 bases). This CDR3 has 11 residues. Germline lookup yields CDR1 SQVTM and CDR2 ANQGSEA. Trimming took 7 bases from V and 11 from J, leaving 15 bases between them. CDR3 in amino acids: CSGTILGVQYF. The CDR3 bases are TGCAGCGGCACGATACTAGGCGTTCAGTACTTC.

The CDR3 coding sequence is TGTGCCAGCAGCCCTGGCGGGCCCCAGCATTTT. Its protein product is CASSPGGPQHF. The rearrangement links TRBV7-9 to TRBJ1-5; D uncertain. Germline CDR1 reads SEHNR; CDR2 reads FQNEAQ (reference sequence). V was shortened by 5 bases and J by 9 bases, with 8 bases between the two germline ends. The CDR3 is 11 residues long.

This chain links TRBV28 with TRBJ2-5; D possibly corresponds to TRBD1 (5 bases). From germline, CDR1 is MDHEN and CDR2 SYDVKM. Deletions cut 4 bases from V and 5 bases from J, with 20 bases between. This CDR3 is 16 amino acids long. CDR3 residues: CASSSRQSGHGETQYF. The CDR3 bases are TGTGCCAGCAGTTCCCGACAGTCCGGGCATGGGGAGACCCAGTACTTC. Complete variable domain (other parts from reference TRBV28 and TRBJ2-5): DVKVTQSSRYLVKRTGEKVFLECVQDMDHENMFWYRQDPGLGLRLIYFSYDVKMKEKGDIPEGYSVSREKKERFSLILESASTNQTSMYLCASSSRQSGHGETQYFGPGTRLLVL.

This clonotype occurred a few times. The chain links TRBV5-1 to TRBJ2-7; TRBD1 is a possible D gene (6 bases). The V end lost 1 base, the J end lost 5 bases, and 13 bases lay between the germline ends. Per germline, CDR1 SGHRS and CDR2 YFSETQ. This CDR3 comprises 14 residues. This chain's CDR3 is CASSLLGGGNEQYF. CDR3 DNA sequence: TGCGCCAGCAGCTTGCTTGGGGGCGGAAACGAGCAGTACTTC.

The chain employs TRBV2 and TRBJ2-7; 8 bases map to TRBD2. The CDR3 runs to 14 residues. Germline CDR1 and CDR2: SNHLY and FYNNEI. V lost 6 bases to trimming and J lost 4 bases; unmatched junction nucleotides: 8. The CDR3 DNA reads as TGTGCCAGCAGACCTACTAGCGGCGCTTACGAGCAGTACTTC. It codes for CASRPTSGAYEQYF.

This clonotype was seen many times. The V gene is TRBV7-2, the J gene TRBJ1-2; D may be TRBD1 (5 bases). CDR1 SGHTA and CDR2 FQGNSA come from the germline V gene. The V and J ends lost 5 bases and 12 bases respectively, with 19 bases between them. The CDR3 loop spans 13 amino acids. CDR3 sequence (DNA): TGTGCCAGCAGCCCCCGGGGACGGGCCTCCCACACCTTC. Encoded protein: CASSPRGRASHTF.

This clonotype appeared many times. The rearrangement joins TRBV4-1 to TRBJ1-2; TRBD1 aligns across 10 bases. The V segment lost 4 bases and the J segment 8 bases; nucleotides outside the gene matches: 10. In germline, CDR1 is MGHRA, CDR2 YSYEKL. The CDR3 loop spans 15 amino acids. CDR3 DNA sequence: TGCGCCAGCAGCCGCGTATACGGGACAGGGGAAGGCTACACCTTC. Its translation: CASSRVYGTGEGYTF.

This clonotype was detected ten times or more. The chain links TRBV6-5 to TRBJ2-7; 7 bases agree with TRBD1. The CDR3 has 15 amino acids. The junction had 8 bases not matched to a gene; V was cut back by 4 bases and J by 2 bases. CDR1 and CDR2 from the germline V gene are MNHEY and SVGAGI. In DNA, the CDR3 is TGTGCCAGCAGTTCCCCGGACAGGTTTGCCTACGAGCAGTACTTC. Residues: CASSSPDRFAYEQYF.

This sequence joins TRBV19 and TRBJ2-1, with 11 positions matching TRBD2. CDR3 length: 17 amino acids. With 1 base clipped from V and 8 bases from J, the junction kept 10 bases outside the gene matches. CDR1 and CDR2 (germline): LNHDA, SQIVND (reference sequence). The CDR3 here is CASSIGGTSGSFYEQFF. The DNA for the CDR3 is TGTGCCAGTAGTATAGGGGGCACTAGCGGGAGTTTCTATGAGCAGTTCTTC.

The chain has TRBV30 and TRBJ2-5; TRBD2 is a possible D gene (5 bases). The CDR3 length is 12 residues. Looked up from germline, CDR1 is GTSNPN and CDR2 is SVGIG (reference sequence). The V end was cut by 2 bases, the J end by 4 bases, with 8 bases between. CDR3 in DNA: TGTGCCTGGAGTTTTGCGGGAGAGACCCAGTACTTC. Amino acids: CAWSFAGETQYF.

This clonotype has more than one count but fewer than ten. The V and J genes are TRBV11-2 and TRBJ1-4; D unresolved. The V end lost 1 base, the J end lost 2 bases, and 5 bases lay between the germline ends. Germline V gene sequence: CDR1 SGHAT, CDR2 FQNNGV. The CDR3 has 14 amino acids. Written as DNA, the CDR3 is TGTGCCAGCAGCTTAGCTTTCACTAATGAAAAACTGTTTTTT. Protein sequence: CASSLAFTNEKLFF.

This clonotype was detected only once. This sequence joins TRBV5-1 and TRBJ1-4; no reliable D call. There are 13 residues in the CDR3. V was trimmed by 5 bases and J by 8 bases, leaving 13 bases between them. The germline V gene encodes CDR1 SGHRS and CDR2 YFSETQ. The CDR3 DNA is TGCGCCAGCAGGTTAAACTCGGGGGAAAAACTGTTTTTT. Its translation is CASRLNSGEKLFF.